This entry lists 29 T cell receptor beta chains sequenced from one sample in a study of blood T cell repertoires in COVID-19. Produced via immunoSEQ multiplex PCR; TCRdb's table is partial and in-frame only. The profile shows 450,000 to 500,000 clones, over 75% of them singletons. Sequenced input: peripheral blood. The receptors come from a human donor in a cohort sampled during active COVID-19.

The rearrangement uses TRBV24-1 and TRBJ1-2, with D hard to call. The V and J ends lost 1 base and 4 bases respectively, with 12 bases between them. The CDR3 runs to 15 residues. CDR1 is KGHDR and CDR2 is SFDVKD in the germline V gene. CDR3 DNA sequence: TGTGCCACCAGTGATTTTGGCAAATCGGGCTATGGCTACACCTTC. Translated: CATSDFGKSGYGYTF.

The CDR3 DNA is TGTGCCAGCAGTGCCGCAGCGAACACCGGGGAGCTGTTTTTT. Translated: CASSAAANTGELFF. The rearrangement uses TRBV25-1 and TRBJ2-2; no clear D. The germline V and J ends were trimmed by 4 bases and 0 bases, with 6 bases remaining between them. The germline V gene encodes CDR1 MGHDK and CDR2 SYGVNS. The CDR3 sequence is 14 residues long.

J is TRBJ1-1 and V is TRBV3-1 (or the pseudogene TRBV3-2); D gene unclear. The CDR3 length is 14 residues. V dropped 4 bases and J dropped 5 bases, with 14 bases sitting between them. CDR1 is LGHDT and CDR2 is YNNKEL in the germline V gene (reference sequence). This chain's CDR3 is CASSLHGEGTEAFF. The DNA of the CDR3 is TGTGCCAGCAGCCTCCACGGCGAGGGTACTGAAGCTTTCTTT.

The J gene is TRBJ2-5, the V gene TRBV19, with D possibly TRBD1 on 7 matching bases. CDR1 is LNHDA, CDR2 SQIVND, per germline (reference sequence). With 0 bases removed from V and 6 bases from J, the gap between germline ends came to 11 bases. This CDR3 is built from 14 residues. The DNA of the CDR3 is TGTGCCAGTAGTATAGAGGAGGGGGCGAAGACCCAGTACTTC. Translated: CASSIEEGAKTQYF.

The V gene is TRBV5-1, the J gene TRBJ2-3; D possibly corresponds to TRBD2 (6 bases). With 10 bases removed from V and 2 bases from J, the gap between germline ends came to 17 bases. This CDR3 region has 14 residues. Germline CDR1 SGHRS, CDR2 YFSETQ. CDR3 nucleotide sequence: TGCGCCGGGGGGACGGGCGGTGACACAGATACGCAGTATTTT. Translation: CAGGTGGDTDTQYF. Looking up the rest from reference TRBV5-1 and TRBJ2-3 gives the full variable domain: KAGVTQTPRYLIKTRGQQVTLSCSPISGHRSVSWYQQTPGQGLQFLFEYFSETQRNKGNFPGRFSGRQFSNSRSEMNVSTLELGDSALYLCAGGTGGDTDTQYFGPGTRLTVL.

V usage is TRBV28 and J usage is TRBJ2-3; perhaps TRBD2 as D (6 bases). The CDR3 length is 15 residues. In germline, CDR1 is MDHEN, CDR2 SYDVKM. Trimming took off 3 bases at V and 1 base at J, with 11 bases between the two ends. This CDR3 reads CASSLVAEGTDTQYF. The CDR3 DNA reads TGTGCCAGCAGTTTGGTAGCGGAGGGCACAGATACGCAGTATTTT. Full variable domain (outside the CDR3, taken from reference TRBV28 and TRBJ2-3): DVKVTQSSRYLVKRTGEKVFLECVQDMDHENMFWYRQDPGLGLRLIYFSYDVKMKEKGDIPEGYSVSREKKERFSLILESASTNQTSMYLCASSLVAEGTDTQYFGPGTRLTVL.

This chain links TRBV28 with TRBJ1-2; D call uncertain. Germline loops: CDR1 MDHEN, CDR2 SYDVKM. The CDR3 has 13 residues. V was pared by 5 bases and J by 3 bases, with 10 bases between. This CDR3 is CASSPPVYYGYTF. The CDR3 DNA sequence: TGTGCCAGCAGTCCCCCGGTATACTATGGCTACACCTTC.

This CDR3 reads CASRPVGGQGQETQYF. DNA for the CDR3: TGTGCCAGCAGACCCGTAGGGGGACAGGGTCAAGAGACCCAGTACTTC. The rearrangement links TRBV5-6 to TRBJ2-5; 9 bases map to TRBD1. This CDR3 is built from 16 residues. Germline CDR1 and CDR2: SGHDT and YYEEEE. With V trimmed by 5 bases and J by 2 bases, 10 bases remained unmatched.

V usage is TRBV7-9 and J usage is TRBJ2-1; 10 bases are a match to TRBD1. Germline V gene lookup returns CDR1 SEHNR and CDR2 FQNEAQ (reference sequence). CDR3 length: 17 residues. The V gene end was trimmed by 4 bases and the J gene end by 2 bases; junction bases not matched to a gene: 8. The CDR3 loop reads CASSSPRTGGTYNEQFF. As DNA, the CDR3 is TGTGCCAGCAGCTCCCCTCGGACAGGGGGAACCTACAATGAGCAGTTCTTC.

The chain combines TRBV5-6 with TRBJ1-2; TRBD1 might be the D (6 bases). This CDR3 contains 16 residues. CDR1 and CDR2 from the germline V gene are SGHDT and YYEEEE. Trimming took 0 bases from V and 1 from J, leaving 13 bases between them. CDR3 bases: TGTGCCAGCAGCTTGGCCGCAGGGGACTATAACTATGGCTACACCTTC. Translation gives CASSLAAGDYNYGYTF.

V gene TRBV5-6 combines with J gene TRBJ2-5, with 8 bases lining up with TRBD1. The CDR3 contains 15 residues. Per the germline V gene, CDR1 is SGHDT and CDR2 is YYEEEE. Germline trimming cut 2 bases from V and 5 bases from J; bases unmatched to any gene: 8. The CDR3 loop is CASSFQGALWETQYF. DNA of the CDR3: TGTGCCAGCAGCTTCCAGGGGGCTCTTTGGGAGACCCAGTACTTC. The full variable domain, in which reference TRBV5-6 and TRBJ2-5 provide the parts outside the CDR3, is DAGVTQSPTHLIKTRGQQVTLRCSPKSGHDTVSWYQQALGQGPQFIFQYYEEEERQRGNFPDRFSGHQFPNYSSELNVNALLLGDSALYLCASSFQGALWETQYFGPGTRLLVL.

The chain employs TRBV11-2 and TRBJ2-7; 8 bases are a match to TRBD1. The CDR3 sequence is 15 residues long. V was clipped by 3 bases and J by 7 bases; unmatched bases: 11. In germline, CDR1 is SGHAT, CDR2 FQNNGV. Here the CDR3 reads CASSLISRGLWEQYF. DNA of the CDR3: TGTGCCAGCAGCTTGATTAGCAGGGGGCTTTGGGAGCAGTACTTC.

The CDR3 is CASSLAGTANDEQFF. In DNA, the CDR3 is TGCGCCAGCAGCTTGGCCGGGACAGCTAACGATGAGCAGTTCTTC. The chain uses TRBV5-1 and TRBJ2-1; the match to TRBD1 covers 7 bases. The CDR3 sequence is 15 residues long. V trimming: 0 bases; J trimming: 8 bases; junction bases outside the gene matches: 8. CDR1 SGHRS and CDR2 YFSETQ come from the germline V gene.

A single count supports this clone. This chain joins TRBV5-8 and TRBJ2-4; 8 bases match TRBD1. Trimming at V came to 4 bases and at J to 0 bases, leaving 12 bases not matched to a gene. Per germline, CDR1 SGHTS and CDR2 YDEGEE. The CDR3 runs 18 residues. CDR3 coding DNA: TGTGCCAGCAGCAAGGACAGGGCCCTGGGACTAGCCAAAAACATTCAGTACTTC. Translation gives CASSKDRALGLAKNIQYF.

The CDR3 DNA reads as TGTGCCAGCCCTCCCTCCCAGGGACAGGCCCAAGAGACCCAGTACTTC. It yields the protein CASPPSQGQAQETQYF. This rearrangement joins TRBV28 to TRBJ2-5; 8 positions match TRBD1. The CDR3 loop spans 16 amino acids. Trimming removed 8 bases from V and 1 base from J; junction bases left unmatched: 12. The germline CDR1 and CDR2 sequences are MDHEN and SYDVKM.

The V call is TRBV6-5, the J call TRBJ1-4; D unclear. The V gene's germline CDR1 is MNHEY and CDR2 SVGAGI. The CDR3 runs 14 residues. The V and J ends lost 6 bases and 6 bases respectively, with 14 bases between them. CDR3 DNA sequence: TGTGCCAGCAGCTTCCGGGGAACGGATGAAAAACTGTTTTTT. As protein: CASSFRGTDEKLFF.

The CDR3 loop is CATSDSPGLAGPYNEQFF. The DNA of the CDR3 is TGTGCCACCAGTGATTCCCCGGGACTAGCGGGACCCTACAATGAGCAGTTCTTC. The V and J genes are TRBV24-1 and TRBJ2-1; 13 bases align to TRBD2. This CDR3 spans 18 amino acids. Germline CDR1 is KGHDR and CDR2 is SFDVKD. Trimming took 2 bases from V and 2 from J; bases not matched to a gene: 5.

The V and J genes are TRBV5-1 and TRBJ1-1; D is possibly TRBD1 (5 bases). V was trimmed by 3 bases and J by 4 bases, leaving 16 bases between them. Germline CDR1 reads SGHRS; CDR2 reads YFSETQ. The CDR3 has 15 amino acids. This chain's CDR3 is CASSSREGWRTEAFF. DNA of the CDR3: TGCGCCAGCAGCTCCAGGGAGGGCTGGCGCACTGAAGCTTTCTTT.

The CDR3 DNA is TGCAGCGGGGACAGCGATGGCTACACCTTC. The encoded protein is CSGDSDGYTF. The rearrangement links TRBV29-1 to TRBJ1-2, with 7 bases aligning to TRBD1. The CDR3 consists of 10 residues. The germline CDR1 and CDR2 sequences are SQVTM and ANQGSEA. Trimming at V came to 7 bases and at J to 6 bases, leaving 2 bases not matched to a gene. The full variable domain, rest sourced from reference TRBV29-1 and TRBJ1-2, is SAVISQKPSRDICQRGTSLTIQCQVDSQVTMMFWYRQQPGQSLTLIATANQGSEATYESGFVIDKFPISRPNLTFSTLTVSNMSPEDSSIYLCSGDSDGYTFGSGTRLTVV.

The CDR3 DNA reads TGTGCCAGCAGTTTTACAGGGCTGGAAAAACTGTTTTTT. Amino acids: CASSFTGLEKLFF. The chain has TRBV28 and TRBJ1-4; D is possibly TRBD1 (6 bases). There are 13 residues in the CDR3. V was clipped by 3 bases and J by 8 bases, with 10 bases between them. Germline loops: CDR1 MDHEN, CDR2 SYDVKM.

As DNA, the CDR3 is TGTGCCAGCAGTTTACGGGGAGTCCAGCCCCAGCATTTT. As protein: CASSLRGVQPQHF. V and J are TRBV27 and TRBJ1-5; D gene unclear. Per the germline V gene, CDR1 is MNHEY and CDR2 is SMNVEV (reference sequence). The CDR3 extends over 13 amino acids. V lost 2 bases to trimming and J lost 7 bases, with 9 bases between them.

The chain recombines TRBV5-1 with TRBJ2-3, with D maybe TRBD2 (5 bases). Per germline, CDR1 SGHRS and CDR2 YFSETQ. V lost 0 bases and J lost 3, with 8 bases in between. CDR3 length: 14 amino acids. This CDR3 is CASSLDPGTDTQYF. CDR3 sequence (DNA): TGCGCCAGCAGCTTGGATCCGGGAACAGATACGCAGTATTTT.

The gene calls are TRBV10-3 and TRBJ1-1, with D tentatively TRBD1 (6 bases). Germline assignment: CDR1 ENHRY and CDR2 SYGVKD. The CDR3 is made up of 14 amino acids. Trimming took off 6 bases at V and 4 bases at J, with 15 bases between the two ends. CDR3 residues: CAIRGRARGTEAFF. CDR3 DNA: TGTGCCATCAGGGGCAGGGCCAGGGGCACTGAAGCTTTCTTT.

The chain joins TRBV5-1 to TRBJ2-1, with TRBD2 matching over 12 bases. Trimming at V came to 3 bases and at J to 4 bases, leaving 8 bases not matched to a gene. The V gene's germline CDR1 is SGHRS and CDR2 YFSETQ. CDR3 length: 17 residues. DNA for the CDR3: TGCGCCAGCAGCTCCCAAAAGACTAGCGGGGGATACAATGAGCAGTTCTTC. This codes for CASSSQKTSGGYNEQFF. Together with reference TRBV5-1 and TRBJ2-1, the CDR3 gives the full variable domain: KAGVTQTPRYLIKTRGQQVTLSCSPISGHRSVSWYQQTPGQGLQFLFEYFSETQRNKGNFPGRFSGRQFSNSRSEMNVSTLELGDSALYLCASSSQKTSGGYNEQFFGPGTRLTVL.

The chain employs TRBV5-1 and TRBJ1-2, with no clear D. This CDR3 is 15 amino acids long. The germline gives CDR1 SGHRS, CDR2 YFSETQ. V lost 0 bases and J 2 bases, leaving 11 bases between the germline ends. The CDR3 coding sequence is TGCGCCAGCAGCTTGGCCGCGGGCCTCAACTATGGCTACACCTTC. It translates to CASSLAAGLNYGYTF.

The chain joins TRBV28 to TRBJ1-2, with 7 bases lining up with TRBD1. The junction had 7 bases not matched to a gene; V was cut back by 4 bases and J by 5 bases. This CDR3 spans 14 amino acids. CDR1 is MDHEN and CDR2 is SYDVKM in the germline V gene. The CDR3 DNA sequence: TGTGCCAGCAGTTCAGGGGGAGGCATATATGGCTACACCTTC. This codes for CASSSGGGIYGYTF.

The chain joins TRBV6-1 to TRBJ2-7, with TRBD2 matching 8 bases. CDR3 size: 16 residues. Germline CDR1 is MNHNS and CDR2 is SASEGT. With V trimmed by 4 bases and J by 0 bases, 8 bases remained unmatched. The CDR3 DNA reads TGTGCCAGCAGTGTAACCGGGACTAGAGTCTCCTACGAGCAGTACTTC. Protein sequence: CASSVTGTRVSYEQYF.

The V call is TRBV7-2, the J call TRBJ2-2; 8 nucleotides match TRBD2. The CDR3 has 16 amino acids. Germline values: CDR1 SGHTA, CDR2 FQGNSA. Trimming cost V 2 bases and J 6 bases; bases outside gene matches: 8. CDR3 protein: CASSLTFSGIPGELFF. CDR3 bases: TGTGCCAGCAGCTTAACATTTAGCGGGATCCCCGGGGAGCTGTTTTTT.

This clone came up a few times. V usage is TRBV19 and J usage is TRBJ1-1; possibly TRBD1 for D (5 bases). This CDR3 contains 14 residues. V was trimmed by 5 bases and J by 1 base, leaving 11 bases between them. In germline, CDR1 is LNHDA, CDR2 SQIVND (reference sequence). The CDR3 spells CASSSREPNTEAFF. The CDR3 region has the DNA TGTGCCAGTAGTTCCAGGGAACCGAACACTGAAGCTTTCTTT.